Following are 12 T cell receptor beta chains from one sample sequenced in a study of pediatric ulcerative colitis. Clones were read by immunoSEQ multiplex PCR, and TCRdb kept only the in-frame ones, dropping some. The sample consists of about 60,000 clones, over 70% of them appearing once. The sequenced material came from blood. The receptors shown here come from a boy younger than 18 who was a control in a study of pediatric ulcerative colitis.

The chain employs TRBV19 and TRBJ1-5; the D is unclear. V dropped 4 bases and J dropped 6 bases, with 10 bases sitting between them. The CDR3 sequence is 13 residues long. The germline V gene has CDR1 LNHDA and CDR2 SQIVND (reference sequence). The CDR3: CASSTGSRQPQHF. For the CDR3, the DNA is TGTGCCAGTAGTACGGGTTCGCGTCAGCCCCAGCATTTT.

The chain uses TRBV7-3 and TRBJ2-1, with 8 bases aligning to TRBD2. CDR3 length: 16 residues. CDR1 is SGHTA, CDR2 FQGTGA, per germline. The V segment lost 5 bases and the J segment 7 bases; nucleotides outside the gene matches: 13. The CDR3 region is CASSTTGTRVGNEQFF. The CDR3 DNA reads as TGTGCCAGCAGCACCACCGGGACTAGGGTGGGTAATGAGCAGTTCTTC.

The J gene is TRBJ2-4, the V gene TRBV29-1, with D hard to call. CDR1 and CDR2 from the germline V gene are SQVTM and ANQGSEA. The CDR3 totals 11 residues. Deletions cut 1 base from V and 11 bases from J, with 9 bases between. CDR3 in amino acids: CSVEVVGVQYF. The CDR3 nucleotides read TGCAGCGTTGAAGTAGTGGGTGTTCAGTACTTC.

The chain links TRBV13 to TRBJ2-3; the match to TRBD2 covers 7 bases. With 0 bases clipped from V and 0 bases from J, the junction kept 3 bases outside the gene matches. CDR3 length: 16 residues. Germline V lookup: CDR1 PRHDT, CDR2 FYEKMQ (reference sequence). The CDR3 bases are TGTGCCAGCAGCTTAGGCGAGCGGGGTAGCACAGATACGCAGTATTTT. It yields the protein CASSLGERGSTDTQYF.

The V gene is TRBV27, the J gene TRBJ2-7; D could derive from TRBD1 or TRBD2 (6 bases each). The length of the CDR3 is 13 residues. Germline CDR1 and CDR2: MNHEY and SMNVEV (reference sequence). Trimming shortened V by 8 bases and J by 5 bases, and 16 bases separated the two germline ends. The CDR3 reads CASLSGGMNEQYF. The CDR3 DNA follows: TGTGCCAGCCTTTCCGGGGGCATGAACGAGCAGTACTTC.

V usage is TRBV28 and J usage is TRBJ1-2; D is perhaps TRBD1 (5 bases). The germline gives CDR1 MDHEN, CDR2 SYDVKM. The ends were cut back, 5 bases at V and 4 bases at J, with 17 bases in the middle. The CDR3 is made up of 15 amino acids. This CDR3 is CASSVHRGRGYGYTF. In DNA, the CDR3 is TGTGCCAGCAGTGTACACCGGGGACGGGGCTATGGCTACACCTTC.

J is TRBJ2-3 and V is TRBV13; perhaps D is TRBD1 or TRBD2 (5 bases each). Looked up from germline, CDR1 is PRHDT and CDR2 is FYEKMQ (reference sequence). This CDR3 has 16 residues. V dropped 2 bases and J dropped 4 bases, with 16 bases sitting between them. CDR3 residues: CASSLYRGSRSDTQYF. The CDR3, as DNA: TGTGCCAGCAGCTTATACCGGGGCTCCCGATCAGATACGCAGTATTTT. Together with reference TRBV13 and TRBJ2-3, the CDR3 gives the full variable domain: AAGVIQSPRHLIKEKRETATLKCYPIPRHDTVYWYQQGPGQDPQFLISFYEKMQSDKGSIPDRFSAQQFSDYHSELNMSSLELGDSALYFCASSLYRGSRSDTQYFGPGTRLTVL.

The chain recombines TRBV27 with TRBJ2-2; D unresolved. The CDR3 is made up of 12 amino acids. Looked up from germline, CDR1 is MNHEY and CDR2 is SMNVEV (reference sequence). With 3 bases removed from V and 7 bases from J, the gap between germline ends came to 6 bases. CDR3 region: CASSFPGGELFF. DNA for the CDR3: TGTGCCAGCAGTTTTCCGGGCGGGGAGCTGTTTTTT.

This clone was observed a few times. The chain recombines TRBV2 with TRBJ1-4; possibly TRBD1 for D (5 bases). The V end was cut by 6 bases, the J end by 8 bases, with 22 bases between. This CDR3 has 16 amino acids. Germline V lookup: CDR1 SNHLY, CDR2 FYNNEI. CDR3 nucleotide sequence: TGTGCCAGCAGCGCAGTACACCCTACCGGGGGGGAAAAACTGTTTTTT. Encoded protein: CASSAVHPTGGEKLFF.

This CDR3 reads CASSETGSSYNEQFF. CDR3 sequence (DNA): TGTGCCAGCAGTGAGACCGGCAGCTCCTACAATGAGCAGTTCTTC. This rearrangement joins TRBV25-1 to TRBJ2-1; no definite D call. The V gene lost 3 bases and the J gene lost 0 bases, with 9 bases spanning the gap. CDR1 and CDR2 (germline): MGHDK, SYGVNS. There are 15 residues in the CDR3.

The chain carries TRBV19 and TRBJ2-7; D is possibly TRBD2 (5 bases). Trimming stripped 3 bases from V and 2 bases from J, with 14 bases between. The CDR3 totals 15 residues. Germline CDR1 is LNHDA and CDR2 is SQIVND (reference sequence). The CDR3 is CASSMTTGRPYEQYF. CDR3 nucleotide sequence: TGTGCCAGTAGTATGACTACCGGGCGACCCTACGAGCAGTACTTC.

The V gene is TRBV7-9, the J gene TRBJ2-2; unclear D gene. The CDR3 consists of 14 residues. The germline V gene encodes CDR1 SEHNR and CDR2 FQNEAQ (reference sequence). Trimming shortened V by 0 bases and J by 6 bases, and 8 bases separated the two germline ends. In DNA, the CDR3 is TGTGCCAGCAGCTTAGCGGCTGGATCCGGGGAGCTGTTTTTT. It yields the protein CASSLAAGSGELFF. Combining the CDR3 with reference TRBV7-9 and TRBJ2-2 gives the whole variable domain DTGVSQNPRHKITKRGQNVTFRCDPISEHNRLYWYRQTLGQGPEFLTYFQNEAQLEKSRLLSDRFSAERPKGSFSTLEIQRTEQGDSAMYLCASSLAAGSGELFFGEGSRLTVL.